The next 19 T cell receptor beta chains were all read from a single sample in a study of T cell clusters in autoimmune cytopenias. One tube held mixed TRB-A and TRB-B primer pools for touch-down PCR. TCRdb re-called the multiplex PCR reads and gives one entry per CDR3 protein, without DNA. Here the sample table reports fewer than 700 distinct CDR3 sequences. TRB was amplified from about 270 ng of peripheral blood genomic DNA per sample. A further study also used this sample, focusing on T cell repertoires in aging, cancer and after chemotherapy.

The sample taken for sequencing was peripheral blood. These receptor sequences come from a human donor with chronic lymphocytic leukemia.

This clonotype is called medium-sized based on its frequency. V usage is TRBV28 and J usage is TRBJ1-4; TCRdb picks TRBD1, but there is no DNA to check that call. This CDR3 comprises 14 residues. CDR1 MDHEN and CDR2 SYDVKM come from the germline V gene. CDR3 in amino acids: CASSLQGSNEKLFF.

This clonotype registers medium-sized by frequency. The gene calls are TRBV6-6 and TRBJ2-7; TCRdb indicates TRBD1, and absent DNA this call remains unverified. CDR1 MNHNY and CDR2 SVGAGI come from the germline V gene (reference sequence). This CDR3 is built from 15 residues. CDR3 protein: CASSDGTGSSYEQYF.

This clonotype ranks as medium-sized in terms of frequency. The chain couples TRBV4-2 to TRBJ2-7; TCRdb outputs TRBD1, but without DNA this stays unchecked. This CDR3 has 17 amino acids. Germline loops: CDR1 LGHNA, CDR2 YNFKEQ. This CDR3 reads CASSQGARTVSSYEQYF.

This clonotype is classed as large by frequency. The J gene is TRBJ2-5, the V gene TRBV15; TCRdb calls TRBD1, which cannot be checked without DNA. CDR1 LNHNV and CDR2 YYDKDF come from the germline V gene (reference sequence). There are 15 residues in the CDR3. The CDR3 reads CATSMRTGERETQYF.

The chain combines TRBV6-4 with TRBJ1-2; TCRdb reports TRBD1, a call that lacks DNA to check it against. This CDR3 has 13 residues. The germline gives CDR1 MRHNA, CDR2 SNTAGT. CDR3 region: CASSRDSAGGYTF.

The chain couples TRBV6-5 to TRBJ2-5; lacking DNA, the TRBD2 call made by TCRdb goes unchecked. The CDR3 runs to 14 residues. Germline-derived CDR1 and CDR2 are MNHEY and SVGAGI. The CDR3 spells CASSPSGGKETQYF.

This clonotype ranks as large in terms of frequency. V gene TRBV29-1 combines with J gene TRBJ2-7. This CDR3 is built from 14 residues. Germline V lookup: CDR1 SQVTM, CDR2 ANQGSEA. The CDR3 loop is CSVAMSGDSYEQYF.

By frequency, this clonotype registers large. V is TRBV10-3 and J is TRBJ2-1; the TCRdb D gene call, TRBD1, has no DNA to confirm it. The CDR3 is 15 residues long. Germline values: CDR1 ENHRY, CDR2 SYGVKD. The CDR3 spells CAIRTGGPNGNEQFF.

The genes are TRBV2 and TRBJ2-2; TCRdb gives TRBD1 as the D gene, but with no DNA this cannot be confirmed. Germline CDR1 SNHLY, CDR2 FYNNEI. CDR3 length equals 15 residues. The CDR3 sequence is CASSSSGEWTGELFF.

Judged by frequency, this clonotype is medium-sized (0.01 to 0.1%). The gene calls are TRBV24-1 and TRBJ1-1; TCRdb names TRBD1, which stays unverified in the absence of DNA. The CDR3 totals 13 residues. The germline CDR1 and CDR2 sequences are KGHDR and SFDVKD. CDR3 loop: CATKNAGGTEAFF.

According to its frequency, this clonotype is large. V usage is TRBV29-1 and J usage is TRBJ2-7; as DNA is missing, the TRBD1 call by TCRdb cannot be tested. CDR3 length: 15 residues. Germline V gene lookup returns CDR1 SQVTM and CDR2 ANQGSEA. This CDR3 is CSVEDLGGQAGEQYF.

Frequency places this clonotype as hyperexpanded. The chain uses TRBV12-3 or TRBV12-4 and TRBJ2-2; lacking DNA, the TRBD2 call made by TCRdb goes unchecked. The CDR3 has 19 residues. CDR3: CASSLYRTSGVPGTGELFF.

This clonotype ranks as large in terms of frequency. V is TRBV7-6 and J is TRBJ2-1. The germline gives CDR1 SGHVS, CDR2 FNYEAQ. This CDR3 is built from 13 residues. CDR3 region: CASSLGPRIEQFF.

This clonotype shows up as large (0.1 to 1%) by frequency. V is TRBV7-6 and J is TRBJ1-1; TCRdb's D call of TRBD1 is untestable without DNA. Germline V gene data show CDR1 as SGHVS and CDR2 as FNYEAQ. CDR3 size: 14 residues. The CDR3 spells CASSHRAGDTEAFF.

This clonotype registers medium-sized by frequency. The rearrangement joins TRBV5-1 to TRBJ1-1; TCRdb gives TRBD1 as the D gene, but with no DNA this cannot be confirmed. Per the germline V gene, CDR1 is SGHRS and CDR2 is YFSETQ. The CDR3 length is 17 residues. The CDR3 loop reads CASSLGDRVPQGTEAFF. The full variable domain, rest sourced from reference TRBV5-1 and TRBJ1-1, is KAGVTQTPRYLIKTRGQQVTLSCSPISGHRSVSWYQQTPGQGLQFLFEYFSETQRNKGNFPGRFSGRQFSNSRSEMNVSTLELGDSALYLCASSLGDRVPQGTEAFFGQGTRLTVV.

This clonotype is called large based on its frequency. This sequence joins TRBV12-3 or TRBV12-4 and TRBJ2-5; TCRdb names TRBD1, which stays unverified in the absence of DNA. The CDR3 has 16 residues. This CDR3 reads CASTRAQQRAQETQYF.

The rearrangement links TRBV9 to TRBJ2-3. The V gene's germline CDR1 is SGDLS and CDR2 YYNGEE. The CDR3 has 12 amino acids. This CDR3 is CASSVVGDTQYF. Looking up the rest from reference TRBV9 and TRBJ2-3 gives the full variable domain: DSGVTQTPKHLITATGQRVTLRCSPRSGDLSVYWYQQSLDQGLQFLIQYYNGEERAKGNILERFSAQQFPDLHSELNLSSLELGDSALYFCASSVVGDTQYFGPGTRLTVL.

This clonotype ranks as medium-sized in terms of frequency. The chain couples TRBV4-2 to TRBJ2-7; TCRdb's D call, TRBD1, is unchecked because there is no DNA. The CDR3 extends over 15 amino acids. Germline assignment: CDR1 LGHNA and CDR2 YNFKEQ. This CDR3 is CASSQVGTGDYEQYF.

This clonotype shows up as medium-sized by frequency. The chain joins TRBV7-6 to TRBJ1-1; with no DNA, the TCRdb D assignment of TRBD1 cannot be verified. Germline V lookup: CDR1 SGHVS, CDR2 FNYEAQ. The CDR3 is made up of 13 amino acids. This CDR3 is CASSLGFPSEAFF.